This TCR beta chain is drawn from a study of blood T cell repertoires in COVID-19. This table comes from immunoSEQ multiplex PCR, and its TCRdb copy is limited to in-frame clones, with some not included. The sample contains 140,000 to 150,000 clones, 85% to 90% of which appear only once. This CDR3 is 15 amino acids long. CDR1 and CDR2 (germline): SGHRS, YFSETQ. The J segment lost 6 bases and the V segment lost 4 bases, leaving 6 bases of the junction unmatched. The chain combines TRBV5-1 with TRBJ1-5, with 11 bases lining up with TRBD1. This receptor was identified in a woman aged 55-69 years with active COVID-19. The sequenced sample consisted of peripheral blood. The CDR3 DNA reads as TGCGCCAGCAGCAGGGGACAGGGGGTGGGTCAGCCCCAGCATTTT. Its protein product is CASSRGQGVGQPQHF.